These 24 T cell receptor beta chains originate from one sample sequenced in a study of shared clonotypes between healthy human individuals. Assay used: immunoSEQ multiplex PCR; TCRdb lists only in-frame clones, some missing. The sample includes hundreds of thousands of clones, 95% of them seen just once. The naive CD8 subset, CD45RO-negative cells positively selected for CCR7, excluded terminally differentiated effector memory CD45RA+ cells. Sequencing used naive CD8+ T cells sorted from blood. The receptor source for this set is a woman aged 25-40 years in good health.

The rearrangement joins TRBV9 to TRBJ2-7; 7 positions match TRBD1. With V trimmed by 4 bases and J by 7 bases, 11 bases remained unmatched. This CDR3 is built from 14 residues. Germline lookup yields CDR1 SGDLS and CDR2 YYNGEE. Here the CDR3 DNA reads TGTGCCAGCAGCCCAGGGGGTTACCCGAGGGAGCAGTACTTC. As protein: CASSPGGYPREQYF.

V and J are TRBV27 and TRBJ2-1; D is unclear. This CDR3 region has 12 residues. In germline, CDR1 is MNHEY, CDR2 SMNVEV (reference sequence). Between the trimmed V and J ends, which lost 5 bases and 3 bases, there was a span of 5 bases. The CDR3 DNA reads TGTGCCAGCAGTACGGTCTACAATGAGCAGTTCTTC. It translates to CASSTVYNEQFF.

V usage is TRBV4-1 and J usage is TRBJ1-5; 7 positions match TRBD1. V was pared by 2 bases and J by 0 bases, with 7 bases of the junction left unmatched. Germline V gene data show CDR1 as MGHRA and CDR2 as YSYEKL. The CDR3 sequence is 17 residues long. The CDR3 is CASSQFGQDPSNQPQHF. The CDR3 bases are TGCGCCAGCAGCCAATTCGGACAGGATCCTAGCAATCAGCCCCAGCATTTT.

V and J are TRBV28 and TRBJ2-6; TRBD1 matches 7 bases. Germline loops: CDR1 MDHEN, CDR2 SYDVKM. V shed 7 bases and J 0 bases; nucleotides not matched to a gene: 6. The CDR3 consists of 16 residues. Written as DNA, the CDR3 is TGTGCCAGCAACCGGGACAGCCTCTCTGGGGCCAACGTCCTGACTTTC. Protein product: CASNRDSLSGANVLTF.

V is TRBV19 and J is TRBJ2-2; TRBD2 aligns across 10 bases. CDR1 is LNHDA and CDR2 is SQIVND in the germline V gene (reference sequence). This CDR3 region has 19 residues. V shed 1 base and J 3 bases; nucleotides not matched to a gene: 11. The CDR3 sequence: CASSIGRLAGVVDTGELFF. The CDR3, as DNA: TGTGCCAGTAGTATAGGTCGGCTAGCGGGAGTCGTAGACACCGGGGAGCTGTTTTTT. The full variable domain, in which reference TRBV19 and TRBJ2-2 provide the parts outside the CDR3, is DGGITQSPKYLFRKEGQNVTLSCEQNLNHDAMYWYRQDPGQGLRLIYYSQIVNDFQKGDIAEGYSVSREKKESFPLTVTSAQKNPTAFYLCASSIGRLAGVVDTGELFFGEGSRLTVL.

The V gene is TRBV27, the J gene TRBJ2-3; TRBD2 matches at 8 bases. The CDR3 runs 13 residues. Losses at the gene ends were 5 bases for V and 6 bases for J; bases not matched to a gene: 4. Germline V gene lookup returns CDR1 MNHEY and CDR2 SMNVEV (reference sequence). For the CDR3, the DNA is TGTGCCAGCAGTCCCTCGGGGGGGGATACGCAGTATTTT. Its translation is CASSPSGGDTQYF.

The chain links TRBV27 to TRBJ2-7, with D perhaps being TRBD1 or TRBD2 (5 bases each). This CDR3 has 16 amino acids. Trimming removed 0 bases at V and 3 bases at J, with 15 bases between. Looked up from germline, CDR1 is MNHEY and CDR2 is SMNVEV (reference sequence). CDR3 residues: CASSLSPGAGNYEQYF. In DNA form, the CDR3 reads TGTGCCAGCAGTTTATCGCCCGGGGCTGGGAACTACGAGCAGTACTTC.

The J gene is TRBJ1-1, the V gene TRBV5-1; D not resolved. Trimming pared 4 bases from V and 0 bases from J, leaving 13 bases between. Looked up from germline, CDR1 is SGHRS and CDR2 is YFSETQ. The CDR3 consists of 15 residues. CDR3 sequence (DNA): TGCGCCAGCAGCCAACAGACAAGGATGAACACTGAAGCTTTCTTT. Protein: CASSQQTRMNTEAFF.

The chain is built from TRBV9 and TRBJ2-1; a weak D match, TRBD2 (6 bases). Per the germline V gene, CDR1 is SGDLS and CDR2 is YYNGEE. CDR3 length: 16 residues. The V and J ends lost 0 bases and 2 bases respectively, with 12 bases between them. CDR3 in amino acids: CASSVGPSVTYNEQFF. As DNA, the CDR3 is TGTGCCAGCAGCGTAGGCCCTAGCGTGACCTACAATGAGCAGTTCTTC.

CDR3 sequence (DNA): TGTGCCAGCAGTTTAGCAGGGCTAAGCTCCTACGAGCAGTACTTC. It codes for CASSLAGLSSYEQYF. The rearrangement links TRBV27 to TRBJ2-7; the D gene is possibly TRBD1 (5 bases). The V gene's germline CDR1 is MNHEY and CDR2 SMNVEV (reference sequence). The germline V and J ends were trimmed by 2 bases and 0 bases, with 11 bases remaining between them. The CDR3 sequence is 15 residues long.

The genes are TRBV9 and TRBJ2-7, with 7 bases identical to TRBD2. The germline V gene encodes CDR1 SGDLS and CDR2 YYNGEE. This CDR3 is 15 amino acids long. The V gene end was trimmed by 4 bases and the J gene end by 2 bases; junction bases not matched to a gene: 9. The CDR3 region has the DNA TGTGCCAGCAGCCCCCTAGCGGACGTAGCCTACGAGCAGTACTTC. Its translation: CASSPLADVAYEQYF.

The chain recombines TRBV13 with TRBJ1-2; 10 nucleotides align to TRBD1. The CDR3 has 14 residues. With 5 bases clipped from V and 7 bases from J, the junction kept 7 bases outside the gene matches. Germline V gene data show CDR1 as PRHDT and CDR2 as FYEKMQ (reference sequence). CDR3 coding DNA: TGTGCCAGCAGCACGCAGACAGGGGGCGTTGGCTACACCTTC. Protein: CASSTQTGGVGYTF.

The rearrangement links TRBV10-3 to TRBJ2-2, with 9 positions matching TRBD2. The germline V gene has CDR1 ENHRY and CDR2 SYGVKD. The CDR3 spans 18 residues. Germline trimming cut 10 bases from V and 3 bases from J; bases unmatched to any gene: 18. CDR3 coding DNA: TGTGCCACCCTCCGACTAGCGGTAATCGCGGCGGACACCGGGGAGCTGTTTTTT. Its protein is CATLRLAVIAADTGELFF.

V is TRBV27 and J is TRBJ2-3; 13 bases fit TRBD2. V trimming: 5 bases; J trimming: 8 bases; junction bases outside the gene matches: 7. The CDR3 is 15 amino acids. Germline V gives CDR1 MNHEY, CDR2 SMNVEV (reference sequence). Written as DNA, the CDR3 is TGTGCCAGCAGTCCCGGGACTAGCGGGAAGGGTACGCAGTATTTT. This sequence encodes CASSPGTSGKGTQYF.

The genes are TRBV28 and TRBJ2-7; no definite D call. V was clipped by 5 bases and J by 2 bases, with 16 bases between them. The CDR3 consists of 15 residues. Germline loops: CDR1 MDHEN, CDR2 SYDVKM. CDR3 residues: CASSLSLGTTYEQYF. The CDR3 nucleotides are TGTGCCAGCAGTCTGTCGTTAGGTACGACCTACGAGCAGTACTTC.

The chain employs TRBV19 and TRBJ2-7; the D is unclear. Germline CDR1 reads LNHDA; CDR2 reads SQIVND (reference sequence). V was pared by 1 base and J by 7 bases, with 11 bases between. This CDR3 region has 13 residues. The CDR3 coding sequence is TGTGCCAGTAGTATAGCGACCGGCTGGGAGCAGTACTTC. This sequence encodes CASSIATGWEQYF.

The chain is built from TRBV5-5 and TRBJ2-7; 7 bases are shared with TRBD1. This CDR3 spans 15 amino acids. Trimming removed 1 base from V and 7 bases from J; junction bases left unmatched: 11. Germline-derived CDR1 and CDR2 are SGHKS and YYEKEE (reference sequence). The CDR3 is CASSLYRDSGLEQYF. For the CDR3, the DNA is TGTGCCAGCAGCTTGTATCGGGACAGTGGGCTTGAGCAGTACTTC.

The chain joins TRBV9 to TRBJ2-7; possibly TRBD2 for D (5 bases). Germline V gene sequence: CDR1 SGDLS, CDR2 YYNGEE. The CDR3 length is 13 residues. V lost 4 bases and J lost 4, with 12 bases in between. This chain's CDR3 is CASSPRGSYEQYF. Here the CDR3 DNA reads TGTGCCAGCAGCCCCCGGGGTTCTTACGAGCAGTACTTC.

This clone was seen only a few times. The chain carries TRBV19 and TRBJ2-7, with TRBD1 matching over 9 bases. Germline V CDR1 and CDR2: LNHDA, SQIVND (reference sequence). V dropped 5 bases and J dropped 4; count of bases not matched to a gene: 3. The CDR3 sequence is 13 residues long. The CDR3 DNA reads TGTGCCAGTAGTTTAGGGACAGGGTACGAGCAGTACTTC. It is translated as CASSLGTGYEQYF. The full variable domain, completed using reference TRBV19 and TRBJ2-7, is DGGITQSPKYLFRKEGQNVTLSCEQNLNHDAMYWYRQDPGQGLRLIYYSQIVNDFQKGDIAEGYSVSREKKESFPLTVTSAQKNPTAFYLCASSLGTGYEQYFGPGTRLTVT.

The CDR3 protein is CASVTPGEAFF. In DNA, the CDR3 is TGTGCCAGCGTCACGCCGGGTGAGGCTTTCTTT. This chain joins TRBV7-9 and TRBJ1-1, with D unclear. The CDR3 consists of 11 residues. Trimming left V 8 bases short and J 11 bases short, with 15 bases between. Looked up from germline, CDR1 is SEHNR and CDR2 is FQNEAQ (reference sequence).

The V and J genes are TRBV28 and TRBJ2-1, with a tentative D call TRBD2 (6 bases). This CDR3 has 17 amino acids. Deletions cut 4 bases from V and 1 base from J, with 17 bases between. Per germline, CDR1 MDHEN and CDR2 SYDVKM. The CDR3 nucleotides read TGTGCCAGCAGTTCCACCTTATTAGCGGTTTCCTACAATGAGCAGTTCTTC. This sequence encodes CASSSTLLAVSYNEQFF.

The chain links TRBV5-6 to TRBJ2-7; D may be TRBD1 or TRBD2 (5 bases each). The germline V and J ends were trimmed by 4 bases and 4 bases, with 18 bases remaining between them. The CDR3 is made up of 15 amino acids. CDR1 is SGHDT, CDR2 YYEEEE, per germline. The CDR3 DNA reads TGTGCCAGCAGCCGAGGGGATTACGGCATTTACGAGCAGTACTTC. It is translated as CASSRGDYGIYEQYF.

The rearrangement joins TRBV9 to TRBJ1-3; the match to TRBD1 covers 7 bases. There are 16 residues in the CDR3. Germline CDR1 and CDR2: SGDLS and YYNGEE. Losses at the gene ends were 4 bases for V and 3 bases for J; bases not matched to a gene: 10. The CDR3 here is CASSSGRQGFGNTIYF. The CDR3 nucleotides are TGTGCCAGCAGCAGCGGCCGACAGGGCTTTGGAAACACCATATATTTT. The whole variable domain, filled in from reference TRBV9 and TRBJ1-3, reads DSGVTQTPKHLITATGQRVTLRCSPRSGDLSVYWYQQSLDQGLQFLIQYYNGEERAKGNILERFSAQQFPDLHSELNLSSLELGDSALYFCASSSGRQGFGNTIYFGEGSWLTVV.

This sequence joins TRBV28 and TRBJ2-7, with D possibly being TRBD2 (6 bases). The CDR3 sequence is 15 residues long. Per the germline V gene, CDR1 is MDHEN and CDR2 is SYDVKM. Deletions cut 1 base from V and 5 bases from J, with 15 bases between. CDR3 residues: CASSLLAGPIHEQYF. In nucleotides, the CDR3 is TGTGCCAGCAGTTTATTGGCGGGGCCTATCCACGAGCAGTACTTC. Complete variable domain (other parts from reference TRBV28 and TRBJ2-7): DVKVTQSSRYLVKRTGEKVFLECVQDMDHENMFWYRQDPGLGLRLIYFSYDVKMKEKGDIPEGYSVSREKKERFSLILESASTNQTSMYLCASSLLAGPIHEQYFGPGTRLTVT.